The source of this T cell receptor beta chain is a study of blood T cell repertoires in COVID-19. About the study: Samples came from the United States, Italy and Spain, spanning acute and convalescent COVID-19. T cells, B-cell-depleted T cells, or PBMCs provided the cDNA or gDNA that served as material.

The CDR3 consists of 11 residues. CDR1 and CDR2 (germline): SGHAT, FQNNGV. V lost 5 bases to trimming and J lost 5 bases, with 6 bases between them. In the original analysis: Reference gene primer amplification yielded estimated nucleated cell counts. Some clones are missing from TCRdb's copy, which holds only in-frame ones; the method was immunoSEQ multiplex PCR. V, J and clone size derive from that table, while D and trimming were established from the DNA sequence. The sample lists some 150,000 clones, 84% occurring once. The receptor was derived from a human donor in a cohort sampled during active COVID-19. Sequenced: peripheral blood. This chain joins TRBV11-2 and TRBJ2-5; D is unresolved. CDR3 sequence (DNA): TGTGCCAGCAGCCAGAGGGAGACCCAGTACTTC. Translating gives CASSQRETQYF.